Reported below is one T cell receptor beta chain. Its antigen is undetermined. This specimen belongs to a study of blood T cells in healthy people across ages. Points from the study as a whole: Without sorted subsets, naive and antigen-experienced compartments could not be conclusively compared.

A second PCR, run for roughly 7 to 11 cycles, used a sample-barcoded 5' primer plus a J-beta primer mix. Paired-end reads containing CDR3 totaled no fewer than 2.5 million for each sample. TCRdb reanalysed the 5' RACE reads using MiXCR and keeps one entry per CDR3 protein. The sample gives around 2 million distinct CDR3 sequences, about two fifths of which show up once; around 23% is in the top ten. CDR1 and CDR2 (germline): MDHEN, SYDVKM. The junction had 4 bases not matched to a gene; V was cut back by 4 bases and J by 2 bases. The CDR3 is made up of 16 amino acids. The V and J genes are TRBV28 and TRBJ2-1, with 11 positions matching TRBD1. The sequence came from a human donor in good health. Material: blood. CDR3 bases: TGTGCCAGCAGTTCAGGGGACAGGGGGACCTACAATGAGCAGTTCTTC. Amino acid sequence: CASSSGDRGTYNEQFF.